Sequencing of this T cell receptor (beta chain) was carried out in a study of blood T cell repertoires in COVID-19. Looking at the study overall: T cells, B-cell-depleted T cells, or PBMCs provided the cDNA or gDNA that served as material.

Measured with immunoSEQ multiplex PCR; TCRdb has only the in-frame clones, and not every one. The table shows 30,000 to 50,000 clones, with around 74% occurring only once. The CDR3 spans 17 residues. V trimming: 3 bases; J trimming: 4 bases; junction bases outside the gene matches: 8. Looked up from germline, CDR1 is MGHRA and CDR2 is YSYEKL. V usage is TRBV4-1 and J usage is TRBJ2-7, with 14 bases lining up with TRBD2. The sequenced material came from peripheral blood. The clonotype was recovered from a man aged 65-85 years with acute or convalescent COVID-19. In DNA, the CDR3 is TGCGCCAGCAGCCAGGGGACTAGCGGGAGAAATACGTACGAGCAGTACTTC. Translated, it gives CASSQGTSGRNTYEQYF.